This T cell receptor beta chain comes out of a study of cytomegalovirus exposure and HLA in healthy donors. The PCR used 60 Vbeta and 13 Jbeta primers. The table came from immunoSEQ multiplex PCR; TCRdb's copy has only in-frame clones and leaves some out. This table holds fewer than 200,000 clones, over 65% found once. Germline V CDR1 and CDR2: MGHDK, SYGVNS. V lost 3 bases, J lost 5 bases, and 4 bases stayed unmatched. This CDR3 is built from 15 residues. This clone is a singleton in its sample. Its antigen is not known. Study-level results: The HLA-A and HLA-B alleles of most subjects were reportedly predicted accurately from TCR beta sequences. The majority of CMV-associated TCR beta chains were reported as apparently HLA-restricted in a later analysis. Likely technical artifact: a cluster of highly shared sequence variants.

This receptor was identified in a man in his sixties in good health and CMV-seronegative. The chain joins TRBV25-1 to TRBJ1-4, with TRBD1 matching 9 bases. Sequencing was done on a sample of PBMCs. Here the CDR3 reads CASSEPTGGNEKLFF. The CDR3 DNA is TGTGCCAGCAGTGAGCCGACAGGGGGGAATGAAAAACTGTTTTTT.